This passage covers 8 T cell receptor beta chains from one sample sequenced in a study of cytomegalovirus exposure and HLA in healthy donors. The PCR employed 60 Vbeta primers together with 13 Jbeta primers. TCRdb's copy holds only in-frame clones and misses some; the assay was immunoSEQ multiplex PCR. The specimen's table records tens of thousands of clones. Sequenced material: PBMCs. The source of these receptors is a male donor in good health and CMV-seronegative.

The chain carries TRBV4-2 and TRBJ2-1; D is undetermined. The germline V gene encodes CDR1 LGHNA and CDR2 YNFKEQ. The CDR3 runs to 15 residues. V lost 0 bases and J 6 bases, leaving 12 bases between the germline ends. CDR3 in DNA: TGTGCCAGCAGCCAAGATAAGATCCGCGGCAATGAGCAGTTCTTC. Translation: CASSQDKIRGNEQFF.

The rearrangement joins TRBV7-2 to TRBJ2-5, with a tentative D call TRBD2 (6 bases). The CDR3 totals 13 residues. Germline V lookup: CDR1 SGHTA, CDR2 FQGNSA. The V and J ends lost 2 bases and 4 bases respectively, with 8 bases between them. CDR3 sequence: CASSLPGLETQYF. CDR3 in DNA: TGTGCCAGCAGCTTACCGGGACTAGAGACCCAGTACTTC.

This rearrangement joins TRBV2 to TRBJ1-1; 9 bases are a match to TRBD1. Germline V lookup: CDR1 SNHLY, CDR2 FYNNEI. V shed 1 base, J shed 3 bases, and the junction held 0 bases outside the gene matches. CDR3 length: 14 residues. The CDR3 is CASSEGTGDTEAFF. DNA of the CDR3: TGTGCCAGCAGTGAAGGGACAGGGGACACTGAAGCTTTCTTT.

V is TRBV18 and J is TRBJ1-1; no reliable D call. The V gene's germline CDR1 is KGHSH and CDR2 LQKENI. The length of the CDR3 is 13 residues. The V end was cut by 4 bases, the J end by 5 bases, with 11 bases between. As DNA, the CDR3 is TGTGCCAGCTCACAATCGGGGAGGACTGAAGCTTTCTTT. Amino acids: CASSQSGRTEAFF.

J is TRBJ2-7 and V is TRBV4-2, with D perhaps TRBD2 (8 bases). The CDR3 is 17 residues long. V gave up 4 bases and J gave up 1 base, with 20 bases separating them. CDR1 and CDR2 from the germline V gene are LGHNA and YNFKEQ. CDR3 sequence (DNA): TGTGCCAGCAGCCCTATCGGGGGGGCAGGGGGATCCTACGAGCAGTACTTC. This translates into CASSPIGGAGGSYEQYF.

The chain employs TRBV10-1 and TRBJ2-7, with TRBD1 matching over 7 bases. Germline V gene sequence: CDR1 WNHNN, CDR2 SYGVQD (reference sequence). V trimming: 8 bases; J trimming: 4 bases; junction bases outside the gene matches: 8. The CDR3 spans 13 residues. The DNA of the CDR3 is TGCGCCAGCGACAGGGTCCACTTTTACGAGCAGTACTTC. Its translation is CASDRVHFYEQYF.

The chain combines TRBV2 with TRBJ2-1; TRBD2 might be the D (6 bases). This CDR3 has 20 residues. CDR1 and CDR2 (germline): SNHLY, FYNNEI. The V and J ends lost 4 bases and 0 bases respectively, with 25 bases between them. In DNA, the CDR3 is TGTGCCAGCAGTGCCCCAAGGGTGCGGGACGGAAGGAGCTCCTACAATGAGCAGTTCTTC. Amino acids: CASSAPRVRDGRSSYNEQFF.

The chain carries TRBV7-2 and TRBJ1-1; D not certain. From germline, CDR1 is SGHTA and CDR2 FQGNSA. The CDR3 has 13 amino acids. V dropped 7 bases and J dropped 1 base, with 10 bases sitting between them. The CDR3: CASTRKANTEAFF. CDR3 coding DNA: TGTGCCAGCACCCGAAAAGCGAACACTGAAGCTTTCTTT.